This T cell receptor beta chain was captured by sequencing in a study of identical twins. Study-wide findings and caveats: Abundant cord blood beta clonotypes carried fewer insertions; memory repertoires showed none. Model-predicted out-of-frame TCR alpha sharing fell below observed values in monozygotic twins.

The CDR3 is made up of 13 amino acids. The V gene end was trimmed by 8 bases and the J gene end by 8 bases; junction bases not matched to a gene: 7. Germline V gene sequence: CDR1 MDHEN, CDR2 SYDVKM. Concerning this clonotype itself: The antigen is unknown.

One entry per CDR3 protein, called by TCRdb with MiXCR from the 5' RACE reads. Among about 690,000 distinct CDR3 sequences, roughly 20% were seen once, and the ten largest hold 4.3%. These data were also reused for a study on T cells expressing NK-cell markers. That report notes: Within several experiments, an anti-gamma-delta TCR antibody kept the sorting limited to alpha-beta TCR T cells. Each of about six donors carried dominant NKG2C+ clonotypes accounting for about 1.0-8% of CD8+ T cells.

The source of this sequence is a woman between 18 and 29 years old in good health. This sequence joins TRBV28 and TRBJ2-2; TRBD1 aligns across 8 bases. The sample taken for sequencing was PBMCs. CDR3 in amino acids: CASRTGQMGELFF. The CDR3 region has the DNA TGTGCCAGCCGGACAGGGCAAATGGGGGAGCTGTTTTTT.